Each of the 14 T cell receptor beta chains below was sequenced from the same sample in a study of blood T cell repertoires in COVID-19. TCRdb keeps only in-frame clones here, not all; method: immunoSEQ multiplex PCR. Here the sample spans roughly 230,000 clones, 90% being singletons. Input material: peripheral blood. These receptors all come from a woman in her sixties with COVID-19, enrolled during active disease.

The V and J genes are TRBV9 and TRBJ1-5; maybe TRBD1 (5 bases). CDR1 is SGDLS and CDR2 is YYNGEE in the germline V gene. Trimming took 3 bases from V and 7 from J, leaving 11 bases between them. This CDR3 has 13 residues. The CDR3 here is CASSAGSGQPQHF. Written as DNA, the CDR3 is TGTGCCAGCAGCGCAGGGAGCGGGCAGCCCCAGCATTTT.

The V and J genes are TRBV19 and TRBJ1-4, with 8 bases that match TRBD1. The germline V gene has CDR1 LNHDA and CDR2 SQIVND (reference sequence). Germline trimming cut 7 bases from V and 0 bases from J; bases unmatched to any gene: 7. The CDR3 is made up of 16 amino acids. CDR3 region: CASTDRGSSTNEKLFF. The DNA of the CDR3 is TGTGCCAGTACAGACAGGGGATCTTCAACTAATGAAAAACTGTTTTTT. Using reference TRBV19 and TRBJ1-4 for the parts outside the CDR3, the full variable domain is DGGITQSPKYLFRKEGQNVTLSCEQNLNHDAMYWYRQDPGQGLRLIYYSQIVNDFQKGDIAEGYSVSREKKESFPLTVTSAQKNPTAFYLCASTDRGSSTNEKLFFGSGTQLSVL.

This chain joins TRBV23-1 and TRBJ1-1, with a tentative D call TRBD1 (5 bases). TRBV23-1 is identified as an open reading frame with a role that is uncertain. The V gene lost 4 bases and the J gene lost 7 bases, with 13 bases spanning the gap. The CDR3 covers 13 residues. This CDR3 is CASSPQWGGEAFF. For the CDR3, the DNA is TGCGCCAGCAGTCCGCAGTGGGGCGGTGAAGCTTTCTTT.

This chain uses TRBV29-1 with TRBJ1-2, with D possibly TRBD1 on 5 matching bases. The length of the CDR3 is 12 residues. Germline V lookup: CDR1 SQVTM, CDR2 ANQGSEA. Deletions cut 6 bases from V and 5 bases from J, with 13 bases between. CDR3 amino acids: CSVRIGVYGYTF. DNA of the CDR3: TGCAGCGTACGGATAGGGGTTTATGGCTACACCTTC.

Concerning this clone: One end of the junction does not line up with germline, which may come from a read error. This chain joins TRBV6-2 or TRBV6-3 and TRBJ2-7, with TRBD1 as a possible D gene (5 bases). Germline V gene sequence: CDR1 MNHEY, CDR2 SVGEGT. The CDR3 runs 13 residues. The CDR3 bases are TGTGCCAGCAGTTACGATTTAGGCGTCCGACAGAACTTC. It encodes CASSYDLGVRQNF.

The rearrangement uses TRBV5-4 and TRBJ1-1, with D possibly TRBD1 on 6 matching bases. This CDR3 comprises 14 residues. Trimming took off 3 bases at V and 3 bases at J, with 12 bases between the two ends. The V gene's germline CDR1 is SGHNT and CDR2 YYREEE (reference sequence). CDR3 DNA sequence: TGTGCCAGCAGCTATGGACAGCTGTACACTGAAGCTTTCTTT. As protein: CASSYGQLYTEAFF. Using reference TRBV5-4 and TRBJ1-1 for the parts outside the CDR3, the full variable domain is ETGVTQSPTHLIKTRGQQVTLRCSSQSGHNTVSWYQQALGQGPQFIFQYYREEENGRGNFPPRFSGLQFPNYSSELNVNALELDDSALYLCASSYGQLYTEAFFGQGTRLTVV.

J is TRBJ2-5 and V is TRBV12-3 or TRBV12-4; D is unresolved. The CDR3 is made up of 13 amino acids. V was cut by 3 bases and J by 2 bases, with 7 bases left in between. The CDR3, as DNA: TGTGCCAGCAGTTTCGGAGTGCAAGAGACCCAGTACTTC. It codes for CASSFGVQETQYF.

The J gene is TRBJ1-5, the V gene TRBV5-6; TRBD1 agrees at 9 bases. In germline, CDR1 is SGHDT, CDR2 YYEEEE. This CDR3 spans 19 amino acids. J lost 0 bases, V lost 3 bases, and 13 bases had no gene match. The CDR3 DNA follows: TGTGCCAGCAGCTCGACTAAGGGGACAGGGCCTTATAGCAATCAGCCCCAGCATTTT. Protein: CASSSTKGTGPYSNQPQHF.

The chain is built from TRBV7-2 and TRBJ1-6; D is perhaps TRBD1 (6 bases). The CDR3 loop spans 16 amino acids. Germline CDR1 is SGHTA and CDR2 is FQGNSA. V dropped 7 bases and J dropped 13 bases, with 26 bases sitting between them. CDR3 sequence reads: CASTLDGGRFLVPLHF. CDR3 DNA sequence: TGTGCCAGCACCCTCGACGGGGGGCGCTTTTTGGTTCCCCTCCACTTT.

The V and J genes are TRBV15 and TRBJ1-6, with 8 bases fitting TRBD1. With 2 bases clipped from V and 7 bases from J, the junction kept 7 bases outside the gene matches. The CDR3 consists of 16 residues. Germline loops: CDR1 LNHNV, CDR2 YYDKDF (reference sequence). CDR3 coding DNA: TGTGCCACCAGCAGATACGGACAGGGACGAAATTCACCCCTCCACTTT. Protein product: CATSRYGQGRNSPLHF.

The CDR3 DNA sequence: TGTGCCACGACAAGCGGACAGGGGGTCGAGACCCAGTACTTC. It is translated as CATTSGQGVETQYF. The chain links TRBV10-3 to TRBJ2-5; the match to TRBD1 covers 10 bases. The ends lost 10 bases at V and 5 bases at J; junction bases unmatched: 10. Germline lookup yields CDR1 ENHRY and CDR2 SYGVKD. The CDR3 length is 14 residues.

The rearrangement joins TRBV20-1 to TRBJ1-1; D remains unclear. The ends were cut back, 3 bases at V and 7 bases at J, with 9 bases in the middle. This CDR3 is 11 amino acids long. Germline lookup yields CDR1 DFQATT and CDR2 SNEGSKA (reference sequence). This CDR3 is CSASAGNEAFF. In DNA, the CDR3 is TGCAGTGCTAGTGCCGGGAATGAAGCTTTCTTT.

The chain has TRBV21-1 and TRBJ1-5; TRBD1 is taken as the D call from the table, unchecked against the DNA. TRBV21-1 is marked as a pseudogene. This CDR3 contains 13 residues. Here the CDR3 reads CASSKNSRGPQHF. Here the CDR3 DNA reads TGTGCCAGCAGCAAGAATTCCAGGGGTCCCCAGCATTTT.

The chain combines TRBV25-1 with TRBJ1-4; 9 bases are shared with TRBD1. Germline values: CDR1 MGHDK, CDR2 SYGVNS. The trim removed 4 bases at V and 6 bases at J, leaving 6 bases unmatched. This CDR3 has 15 residues. CDR3 in amino acids: CASSALQGADEKLFF. As DNA, the CDR3 is TGTGCCAGCAGTGCTTTACAGGGGGCGGATGAAAAACTGTTTTTT.